This is a list of T cell receptor beta chains from one sample in a study of cytomegalovirus exposure and HLA in healthy donors. Data came from immunoSEQ multiplex PCR; TCRdb stores just in-frame clones and leaves some out. The sample comprises over 120,000 clones, 75% to 85% of which are singletons, and less than 3% rests with the top ten. Sequencing input: PBMCs. These receptors originate from a man aged 50 to 59 in good health and CMV-seronegative. The CDR3 runs from the conserved cysteine through the conserved F or W. A D gene is named only where the DNA matches it firmly. Size values are once, few and many counts, or a class for expanded clones, and some rows have none.

d_gene: NA; j_gene: TRBJ1-2; abundance: NA; v_gene: TRBV28; CDR3nt: TGTGCCAGCAGTTTAGAACAGAACTATGGCTACACCTTC; CDR3aa: CASSLEQNYGYTF
d_gene: NA; j_gene: TRBJ1-1; abundance: NA; v_gene: TRBV2; CDR3nt: TGTGCCAGCCGCCTCGGGACAAACGTCGGCACTGAAGCTTTCTTT; CDR3aa: CASRLGTNVGTEAFF
d_gene: NA; j_gene: TRBJ1-1; abundance: NA; v_gene: TRBV7-6; CDR3nt: TGTGCCAGCAGCTTAGTGACAGGTCACCGGAACACTGAAGCTTTCTTT; CDR3aa: CASSLVTGHRNTEAFF
d_gene: TRBD1; j_gene: TRBJ2-3; abundance: NA; v_gene: TRBV5-6; CDR3nt: TGTGCCAGCCTTTCCTTGGGACAGGGGGCCGCAGATACGCAGTATTTT; CDR3aa: CASLSLGQGAADTQYF
d_gene: TRBD1; j_gene: TRBJ2-3; abundance: NA; v_gene: TRBV5-1; CDR3nt: TGCGCCAGCAGCTCTGGACAGGGGGGAACTGATACGCAGTATTTT; CDR3aa: CASSSGQGGTDTQYF
d_gene: TRBD1; j_gene: TRBJ1-1; abundance: NA; v_gene: TRBV10-1; CDR3nt: TGCGCCAGCAGCAGGGACAGGAGAGGAGAAGCTTTCTTT; CDR3aa: CASSRDRRGEAFF
d_gene: NA; j_gene: TRBJ1-2; abundance: NA; v_gene: TRBV15; CDR3nt: TGTGCCACCAGCAGCTACAGGGAGCAGGGCTACACCTTC; CDR3aa: CATSSYREQGYTF
d_gene: TRBD1; j_gene: TRBJ2-1; abundance: few; v_gene: TRBV10-1; CDR3nt: TGCGCCAGCAGTAGCTCCGGGACAGGGAACCATGAGCAGTTCTTC; CDR3aa: CASSSSGTGNHEQFF
d_gene: TRBD1; j_gene: TRBJ2-7; abundance: few; v_gene: TRBV5-1; CDR3nt: TGCGCCAGCAGCCATATCCCGGGACAGGGCTCCTACGAGCAGTACTTC; CDR3aa: CASSHIPGQGSYEQYF
d_gene: NA; j_gene: TRBJ1-6; abundance: NA; v_gene: TRBV11-3; CDR3nt: TGTGCCAGCAGCTTAACAGGGATAAATTCACCCCTCCACTTT; CDR3aa: CASSLTGINSPLHF
d_gene: TRBD2; j_gene: TRBJ2-3; abundance: NA; v_gene: TRBV7-3; CDR3nt: TGTGCCAGCAGCTTAACAACTAGCGGAGGTAGAGATACGCAGTATTTT; CDR3aa: CASSLTTSGGRDTQYF
d_gene: TRBD1; j_gene: TRBJ1-3; abundance: NA; v_gene: TRBV28; CDR3nt: TGTGCCAGCAGGTCCACAGGGGGTGGAAACACCATATATTTT; CDR3aa: CASRSTGGGNTIYF
d_gene: TRBD2; j_gene: TRBJ2-1; abundance: NA; v_gene: TRBV7-9; CDR3nt: TGTGCCAGCAGCTTCGGCGGGAGCCGGGTGAATGAGCAGTTCTTC; CDR3aa: CASSFGGSRVNEQFF
d_gene: TRBD2; j_gene: TRBJ2-1; abundance: NA; v_gene: TRBV12-5; CDR3nt: TGTGCTAGTGGCGTAGCGGGGGCGAGATACAATGAGCAGTTCTTC; CDR3aa: CASGVAGARYNEQFF
d_gene: NA; j_gene: TRBJ1-4; abundance: once; v_gene: TRBV19; CDR3nt: TGTGCCAGCGGGTCGCCTAATGAAAAACTGTTTTTT; CDR3aa: CASGSPNEKLFF
d_gene: NA; j_gene: TRBJ2-7; abundance: NA; v_gene: TRBV11-2; CDR3nt: TGTGCCAGCAGCAATCAGGGGGGCCCCTACGAGCAGTACTTC; CDR3aa: CASSNQGGPYEQYF
d_gene: NA; j_gene: TRBJ2-7; abundance: NA; v_gene: TRBV28; CDR3nt: TGTGCCAGCAGTTCCGGGACATTGATTTACGAGCAGTACTTC; CDR3aa: CASSSGTLIYEQYF
d_gene: TRBD2; j_gene: TRBJ2-1; abundance: NA; v_gene: TRBV13; CDR3nt: TGTGCCAGCAGCACCGGGACTAGCGGGCGACACAATGAGCAGTTCTTC; CDR3aa: CASSTGTSGRHNEQFF
d_gene: TRBD1; j_gene: TRBJ2-2; abundance: NA; v_gene: TRBV27; CDR3nt: TGTGCCAGCAGTTCCTACAGGGGGCTGGGAACCGGGGAGCTGTTTTTT; CDR3aa: CASSSYRGLGTGELFF
d_gene: NA; j_gene: TRBJ2-2; abundance: NA; v_gene: TRBV30; CDR3nt: TGTGCCTGGAACCCCGGCCAGGTTTTCACCGGGGAGCTGTTTTTT; CDR3aa: CAWNPGQVFTGELFF
d_gene: TRBD1; j_gene: TRBJ1-5; abundance: NA; v_gene: TRBV30; CDR3nt: TGTGCCTGGAACAGGGGCGATCAGCCCCAGCATTTT; CDR3aa: CAWNRGDQPQHF
d_gene: TRBD1; j_gene: TRBJ1-2; abundance: NA; v_gene: TRBV28; CDR3nt: TGTGCCAGAAGATCGGGACAGACTTATGGCTACACCTTC; CDR3aa: CARRSGQTYGYTF
d_gene: NA; j_gene: TRBJ2-1; abundance: few; v_gene: TRBV19; CDR3nt: TGTGCCAGTAGATCACTGCGACTATCCACCCCGAGCTCCTACAATGAGCAGTTCTTC; CDR3aa: CASRSLRLSTPSSYNEQFF
d_gene: NA; j_gene: TRBJ2-1; abundance: few; v_gene: TRBV19; CDR3nt: TGTGCCAGTTCAGAGACCCGGGGTGAGCAGTTCTTC; CDR3aa: CASSETRGEQFF
d_gene: NA; j_gene: TRBJ1-3; abundance: few; v_gene: TRBV4-2; CDR3nt: TGTGCCAGCAGCCAAGAATTAGAAGGGGCGGGAAACACCATATATTTT; CDR3aa: CASSQELEGAGNTIYF
d_gene: TRBD1; j_gene: TRBJ2-7; abundance: NA; v_gene: TRBV5-6; CDR3nt: TGTGCCAGCAGCATGGACAGGGGGTTCGGGGAGCAGTACTTC; CDR3aa: CASSMDRGFGEQYF
d_gene: NA; j_gene: TRBJ2-3; abundance: NA; v_gene: TRBV5-6; CDR3nt: TGTGCCAGCAGCCGAGGAGACTACCGGGCAGATACGCAGTATTTT; CDR3aa: CASSRGDYRADTQYF
d_gene: TRBD2; j_gene: TRBJ2-1; abundance: NA; v_gene: TRBV30; CDR3nt: TGTGCCTTCCACAAGGTGAGCGGGGATCACAATGAGCAGTTCTTC; CDR3aa: CAFHKVSGDHNEQFF
d_gene: TRBD2; j_gene: TRBJ2-7; abundance: NA; v_gene: TRBV14; CDR3nt: TGTGCCAGCAGCCAAGGCGGGAGGTACGAGCAGTACTTC; CDR3aa: CASSQGGRYEQYF
d_gene: NA; j_gene: TRBJ2-7; abundance: NA; v_gene: TRBV7-8; CDR3nt: TGTGCCAGCAGCCTCAGGGGGGCACCCTACGAGCAGTACTTC; CDR3aa: CASSLRGAPYEQYF
d_gene: TRBD1; j_gene: TRBJ1-5; abundance: NA; v_gene: TRBV30; CDR3nt: TGTGCCTGCGCGACAGGGGGAGGCAATCAGCCCCAGCATTTT; CDR3aa: CACATGGGNQPQHF
d_gene: NA; j_gene: TRBJ2-7; abundance: NA; v_gene: TRBV7-9; CDR3nt: TGTGCCAGCAGCCGCGACGGAACTACCTACGAGCAGTACTTC; CDR3aa: CASSRDGTTYEQYF
d_gene: NA; j_gene: TRBJ2-7; abundance: NA; v_gene: TRBV10-2; CDR3nt: TGCGCCAGCAGTGAGGGACAGCGCTCCTACGAGCAGTACTTC; CDR3aa: CASSEGQRSYEQYF
d_gene: TRBD1; j_gene: TRBJ1-3; abundance: NA; v_gene: TRBV7-8; CDR3nt: TGTGCCAGCAGCTCCGGGACAGGGCGGTCTGGAAACACCATATATTTT; CDR3aa: CASSSGTGRSGNTIYF
d_gene: TRBD1; j_gene: TRBJ1-2; abundance: NA; v_gene: TRBV27; CDR3nt: TGTGCCAGCAGTCCCAGGGGGCTGGTTAACTATGGCTACACCTTC; CDR3aa: CASSPRGLVNYGYTF
d_gene: NA; j_gene: TRBJ1-1; abundance: few; v_gene: TRBV7-9; CDR3nt: TGTGCCAGCAGCTTAAAGGGGATGAACACTGAAGCTTTCTTT; CDR3aa: CASSLKGMNTEAFF
d_gene: NA; j_gene: TRBJ1-2; abundance: NA; v_gene: TRBV28; CDR3nt: TGTGCCAGCAGGGAGACAGTTTCGGGCTACACCTTC; CDR3aa: CASRETVSGYTF
d_gene: NA; j_gene: TRBJ1-6; abundance: NA; v_gene: TRBV28; CDR3nt: TGTGCCAGCAGCCCCACCGGGTCACCCCTCCACTTT; CDR3aa: CASSPTGSPLHF
d_gene: TRBD1; j_gene: TRBJ1-3; abundance: NA; v_gene: TRBV9; CDR3nt: TGTGCCAGCAGCCTCCGGGACAGGGAAAGGACTTCCTCTGGAAACACCATATATTTT; CDR3aa: CASSLRDRERTSSGNTIYF
d_gene: TRBD1; j_gene: TRBJ1-5; abundance: once; v_gene: TRBV28; CDR3nt: TGTGCCAGCAGCCGTATGTTTGGGGACAGGGAATATTATAGCAATCAGCCCCAGCATTTT; CDR3aa: CASSRMFGDREYYSNQPQHF
d_gene: TRBD1; j_gene: TRBJ1-1; abundance: NA; v_gene: TRBV5-4; CDR3nt: TGTGCCAGCAGCATTAGACAGGGCAACACTGAAGCTTTCTTT; CDR3aa: CASSIRQGNTEAFF
d_gene: NA; j_gene: TRBJ2-1; abundance: once; v_gene: TRBV7-6; CDR3nt: TGTGCCAGCAGCTCTCAAGAACTATCGAGCTCCTACAATGAGCAGTTCTTC; CDR3aa: CASSSQELSSSYNEQFF
d_gene: TRBD1; j_gene: TRBJ2-7; abundance: NA; v_gene: TRBV27; CDR3nt: TGTGCCAGCAGTTTGAGGGGGCGAAACGAGCAGTACTTC; CDR3aa: CASSLRGRNEQYF
d_gene: TRBD1; j_gene: TRBJ2-5; abundance: NA; v_gene: TRBV18; CDR3nt: TGTGCCAGCCGATCAACGACAGGGGAAGAGACCCAGTACTTC; CDR3aa: CASRSTTGEETQYF
d_gene: NA; j_gene: TRBJ1-5; abundance: NA; v_gene: TRBV4-1; CDR3nt: TGCGCCAGCAGCCAAGTCGAGCAGGGCTATCAGCCCCAGCATTTT; CDR3aa: CASSQVEQGYQPQHF
d_gene: NA; j_gene: TRBJ1-3; abundance: NA; v_gene: TRBV7-8; CDR3nt: TGTGCCAGCAGCTTAGTAGGGGGAGGAAACACCATATATTTT; CDR3aa: CASSLVGGGNTIYF
d_gene: NA; j_gene: TRBJ2-1; abundance: NA; v_gene: TRBV19; CDR3nt: TGTGCCAGTAGATACCGCGGGGGCCCCTACAATGAGCAGTTCTTC; CDR3aa: CASRYRGGPYNEQFF
d_gene: NA; j_gene: TRBJ2-3; abundance: NA; v_gene: TRBV19; CDR3nt: TGTGCCTCAGCTAGGCGGGCAGATACGCAGTATTTT; CDR3aa: CASARRADTQYF
d_gene: NA; j_gene: TRBJ2-7; abundance: once; v_gene: TRBV11-2; CDR3nt: TGTGCCAGCAGCTCGGAGGTAAGGGCCTCCTACGAGCAGTACTTC; CDR3aa: CASSSEVRASYEQYF
d_gene: TRBD1; j_gene: TRBJ1-1; abundance: NA; v_gene: TRBV11-3; CDR3nt: TGTGCCAGCAGCGACCGGGACAGGGGGACTGAAGCTTTCTTT; CDR3aa: CASSDRDRGTEAFF
d_gene: NA; j_gene: TRBJ2-3; abundance: NA; v_gene: TRBV10-1; CDR3nt: TGCGCCAGCAGTGAGTCTAGGTACTTCGGGGAAGGGGATACGCAGTATTTT; CDR3aa: CASSESRYFGEGDTQYF